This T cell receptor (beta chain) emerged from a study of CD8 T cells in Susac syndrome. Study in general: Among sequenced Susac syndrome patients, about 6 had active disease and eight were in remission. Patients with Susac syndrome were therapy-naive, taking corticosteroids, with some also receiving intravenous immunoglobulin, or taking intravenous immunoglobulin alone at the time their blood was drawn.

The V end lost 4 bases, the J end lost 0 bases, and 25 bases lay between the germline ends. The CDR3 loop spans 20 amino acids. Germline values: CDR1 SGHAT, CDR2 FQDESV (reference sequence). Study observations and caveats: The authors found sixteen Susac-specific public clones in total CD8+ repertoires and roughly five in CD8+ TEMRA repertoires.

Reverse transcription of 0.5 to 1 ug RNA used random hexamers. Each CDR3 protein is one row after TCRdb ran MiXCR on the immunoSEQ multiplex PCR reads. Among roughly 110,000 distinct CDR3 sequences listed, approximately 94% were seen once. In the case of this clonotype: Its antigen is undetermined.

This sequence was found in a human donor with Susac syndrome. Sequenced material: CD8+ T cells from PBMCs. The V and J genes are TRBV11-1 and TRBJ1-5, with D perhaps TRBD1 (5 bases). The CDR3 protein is CASSSVSGAGPFYSNQPQHF. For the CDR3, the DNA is TGTGCCAGCAGCTCCGTCTCTGGGGCTGGTCCCTTCTATAGCAATCAGCCCCAGCATTTT.